These 19 T cell receptor beta chains were sequenced from one sample in a study of lymphopenia after photon versus proton radiotherapy. Repertoires were generated with immunoSEQ multiplex PCR, while TCRdb's copy carries only in-frame clones and drops some. Among approximately 71,000 clones, approximately 90% were seen once, and the ten largest hold 2.9%. The sample was peripheral blood, taken from a patient treated with photon-based radiotherapy. Receptors originate from a woman between 70 and 85 years old with pancreatic cancer.

CDR3 nucleotides: TGCGCCAGCAGCCTCCGGGACAGTCTATACAATGAGCAGTTCTTC. Amino acid sequence: CASSLRDSLYNEQFF. The rearrangement joins TRBV5-1 to TRBJ2-1, with 7 nucleotides matching TRBD1. CDR3 length equals 15 residues. Germline CDR1 SGHRS, CDR2 YFSETQ. With V trimmed by 4 bases and J by 4 bases, 8 bases remained unmatched.

The V gene is TRBV19, the J gene TRBJ2-7; 8 bases line up with TRBD1. The trim removed 10 bases at V and 0 bases at J, leaving 5 bases unmatched. CDR3 length: 13 residues. CDR1 is LNHDA and CDR2 is SQIVND in the germline V gene (reference sequence). The CDR3, as DNA: TGTGCCACTCAGGGGGCCTCCTCCTACGAGCAGTACTTC. This encodes CATQGASSYEQYF.

The chain links TRBV7-9 to TRBJ2-1; no reliable D call. Looked up from germline, CDR1 is SEHNR and CDR2 is FQNEAQ (reference sequence). CDR3 size: 14 residues. V lost 7 bases, J lost 1 base, and 11 bases lay in between. CDR3 sequence (DNA): TGTGCCAGCAACATAATGGGGTCCTACAATGAGCAGTTCTTC. Protein sequence: CASNIMGSYNEQFF. The variable domain in full, completed from reference TRBV7-9 and TRBJ2-1, reads DTGVSQNPRHKITKRGQNVTFRCDPISEHNRLYWYRQTLGQGPEFLTYFQNEAQLEKSRLLSDRFSAERPKGSFSTLEIQRTEQGDSAMYLCASNIMGSYNEQFFGPGTRLTVL.

The chain links TRBV7-6 to TRBJ2-1; D is unresolved. The CDR3 runs 11 residues. V lost 1 base to trimming and J lost 9 bases, with 4 bases between them. The germline gives CDR1 SGHVS, CDR2 FNYEAQ. This chain's CDR3 is CASSLGVEQFF. CDR3 DNA sequence: TGTGCCAGCAGCTTAGGGGTTGAGCAGTTCTTC.

Note on this clone: The junction differs from germline at one of its ends, possibly a read error. The chain combines TRBV7-7 with TRBJ1-1; TRBD1 might be the D (6 bases). Germline values: CDR1 SSHAT, CDR2 FNYEAQ (reference sequence). The CDR3 contains 13 residues. The CDR3 bases are TGTGCTAGCAGCTTAGATCGGGGGGCGCCGGCTTTCTTT. Encoded protein: CASSLDRGAPAFF.

J is TRBJ1-1 and V is TRBV6-5; the match to TRBD1 covers 9 bases. Per germline, CDR1 MNHEY and CDR2 SVGAGI. V shed 4 bases, J shed 0 bases, and the junction held 0 bases outside the gene matches. CDR3 size: 14 residues. The CDR3 nucleotides read TGTGCCAGCAGTTGGGACAGGGTGAACACTGAAGCTTTCTTT. It specifies CASSWDRVNTEAFF.

The chain has TRBV28 and TRBJ1-2; TRBD1 might be the D (5 bases). Germline loops: CDR1 MDHEN, CDR2 SYDVKM. This CDR3 has 13 residues. V was cut by 2 bases and J by 5 bases, with 9 bases left in between. The CDR3 coding sequence is TGTGCCAGCAGTTTAGGGGCTCAGTATGGCTACACCTTC. The encoded protein is CASSLGAQYGYTF.

The V gene is TRBV29-1, the J gene TRBJ2-5; TRBD1 is a possible D gene (6 bases). This CDR3 is built from 13 residues. Trimming pared 8 bases from V and 2 bases from J, leaving 15 bases between. Germline V gene sequence: CDR1 SQVTM, CDR2 ANQGSEA. The CDR3 nucleotides read TGCAGCACCGACAGGCGACGACAAGAGACCCAGTACTTC. Translated, it gives CSTDRRRQETQYF.

The V and J genes are TRBV5-5 and TRBJ2-1; D gene ambiguous. The CDR3 extends over 13 amino acids. The germline V and J ends were trimmed by 4 bases and 7 bases, with 12 bases remaining between them. Germline CDR1 reads SGHKS; CDR2 reads YYEKEE (reference sequence). CDR3 nucleotide sequence: TGTGCCAGCAGCCTAGGCCCAACAAATGAGCAGTTCTTC. This sequence encodes CASSLGPTNEQFF.

The rearrangement joins TRBV7-9 to TRBJ2-5, with 11 bases that match TRBD1. V lost 2 bases to trimming and J lost 8 bases; unmatched junction nucleotides: 7. CDR1 is SEHNR and CDR2 is FQNEAQ in the germline V gene (reference sequence). This CDR3 has 15 amino acids. CDR3 in amino acids: CASSLPSGQGGTQYF. The CDR3 coding sequence is TGTGCCAGCAGCTTACCGTCGGGACAGGGGGGAACCCAGTACTTC.

This chain links TRBV15 with TRBJ2-7, with D perhaps matching TRBD2 (6 bases). CDR3 length: 17 amino acids. Germline V gives CDR1 LNHNV, CDR2 YYDKDF (reference sequence). V dropped 1 base and J dropped 1 base, with 17 bases sitting between them. This CDR3 is CATSRATGSGASYEQYF. In DNA form, the CDR3 reads TGTGCCACCAGCAGAGCAACGGGTAGCGGAGCTTCCTACGAGCAGTACTTC.

This chain links TRBV7-2 with TRBJ2-7; tentatively, D is TRBD1 (8 bases). The CDR3 consists of 14 residues. V shed 6 bases and J shed 3 bases, with 15 bases lying between them. Germline-derived CDR1 and CDR2 are SGHTA and FQGNSA. CDR3 sequence (DNA): TGTGCCAGCAGTCCACAGGGGGGGCACTACGAGCAGTACTTC. Translating it yields CASSPQGGHYEQYF.

V is TRBV7-2 and J is TRBJ2-2; no clear D. The CDR3 contains 15 residues. Germline values: CDR1 SGHTA, CDR2 FQGNSA. V was trimmed by 0 bases and J by 2 bases, leaving 7 bases between them. The CDR3 spells CASSLAQINTGELFF. The DNA for the CDR3 is TGTGCCAGCAGCTTAGCGCAGATAAACACCGGGGAGCTGTTTTTT. Using reference TRBV7-2 and TRBJ2-2 for the parts outside the CDR3, the full variable domain is GAGVSQSPSNKVTEKGKDVELRCDPISGHTALYWYRQSLGQGLEFLIYFQGNSAPDKSGLPSDRFSAERTGGSVSTLTIQRTQQEDSAVYLCASSLAQINTGELFFGEGSRLTVL.

The genes are TRBV29-1 and TRBJ2-5; TRBD2 matches 12 bases. V trimming: 4 bases; J trimming: 2 bases; junction bases outside the gene matches: 5. CDR3 length equals 15 residues. Germline CDR1 reads SQVTM; CDR2 reads ANQGSEA. The CDR3 DNA reads as TGCAGCGTTGGATGGACTAGCGGGATTCAAGAGACCCAGTACTTC. It encodes CSVGWTSGIQETQYF.

J is TRBJ2-7 and V is TRBV19; 8 nucleotides line up with TRBD2. The CDR3 spans 15 residues. Germline CDR1 LNHDA, CDR2 SQIVND (reference sequence). The ends lost 3 bases at V and 5 bases at J; junction bases unmatched: 9. Here the CDR3 reads CASSILRGGMNEQYF. The DNA of the CDR3 is TGTGCCAGTAGTATCCTCCGGGGGGGGATGAACGAGCAGTACTTC.

The rearrangement joins TRBV6-1 to TRBJ2-2; D unclear. With 3 bases removed from V and 6 bases from J, the gap between germline ends came to 11 bases. The CDR3 runs 14 residues. Looked up from germline, CDR1 is MNHNS and CDR2 is SASEGT. CDR3 DNA: TGTGCCAGCAGTGATGGTTGGGTGTCCGGGGAGCTGTTTTTT. Translated: CASSDGWVSGELFF.

V and J are TRBV6-1 and TRBJ1-1, with 9 nucleotides matching TRBD1. The CDR3 sequence is 16 residues long. V shed 4 bases and J 4 bases; nucleotides not matched to a gene: 10. The germline gives CDR1 MNHNS, CDR2 SASEGT. The DNA for the CDR3 is TGTGCCAGCAGTGCCGGGACAGGGTACTTGCGCACTGAAGCTTTCTTT. It codes for CASSAGTGYLRTEAFF.

Remarks on this clone: The final CDR3 position lacks the conserved phenylalanine or tryptophan, pointing to a likely read error. The limits of the CDR3 on the DNA are not certain, so only TCRdb's listed CDR3 is given. The J gene is TRBJ2-7, the V gene TRBV28; no DNA check was done on the table's D call, TRBD2. Looked up from germline, CDR1 is MDHEN and CDR2 is SYDVKM. The length of the CDR3 is 13 amino acids, counting both ends. CDR3 in amino acids: CASRPHPLTSFFL.

The genes are TRBV5-5 and TRBJ2-5; unclear D gene. V lost 5 bases to trimming and J lost 3 bases, with 5 bases between them. The CDR3 runs 11 residues. Germline V gives CDR1 SGHKS, CDR2 YYEKEE (reference sequence). As DNA, the CDR3 is TGTGCCAGCAGTCCGGAAGAGACCCAGTACTTC. It is translated as CASSPEETQYF.